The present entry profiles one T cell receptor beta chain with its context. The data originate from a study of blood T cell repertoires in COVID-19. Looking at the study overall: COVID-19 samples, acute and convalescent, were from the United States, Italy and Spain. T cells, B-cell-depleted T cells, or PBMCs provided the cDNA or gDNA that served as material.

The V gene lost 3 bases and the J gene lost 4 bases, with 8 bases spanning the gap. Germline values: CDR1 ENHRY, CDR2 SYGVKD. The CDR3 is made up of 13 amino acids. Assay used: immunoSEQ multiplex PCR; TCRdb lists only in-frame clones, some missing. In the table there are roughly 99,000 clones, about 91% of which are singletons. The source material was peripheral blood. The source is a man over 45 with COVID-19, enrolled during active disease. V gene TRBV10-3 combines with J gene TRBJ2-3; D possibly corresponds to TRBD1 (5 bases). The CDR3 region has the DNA TGTGCCATCAGTGATTCGACAGCAGATACGCAGTATTTT. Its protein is CAISDSTADTQYF.